This TCR beta chain originates from a study of CD8+ T cells in alopecia areata. About the study: Percent affected scalp area, the SALT score, rated treated patients' severity.

In the case of this clone: Its antigen is unidentified.

Reverse transcription of extracted RNA yielded cDNA, which provided the sequencing template. Measured with immunoSEQ multiplex PCR; TCRdb has only the in-frame clones, and not every one. Of over 150,000 clones in the sample, roughly 62% were seen once. The treatment is: oral pan-JAK inhibitor, 5-10 mg twice daily. Peripheral blood and lesional scalp punch biopsies were taken from alopecia areata patients. Points from the study as a whole: Under tofacitinib, numerous expanded lesional clonotypes remained detectable in scalp and blood. Clonality in lesional scalp, especially alopecia totalis/universalis, exceeded that of normal scalp.

Germline values: CDR1 SEHNR, CDR2 FQNEAQ (reference sequence). There are 14 residues in the CDR3. V was clipped by 4 bases and J by 4 bases, with 11 bases between them. V gene TRBV7-9 combines with J gene TRBJ2-1; D gene unclear. The sample in question was CD8+ T cells sorted from blood, obtained at week 24, from a patient treated with tofacitinib. The receptor was isolated from a human donor with alopecia areata. DNA for the CDR3: TGTGCCAGCAGCTCCCCTCGTAGTTACAATGAGCAGTTCTTC. Amino acids: CASSSPRSYNEQFF.